A single T cell receptor (beta chain) is shown here with its context. Trimming took off 4 bases at V and 3 bases at J, with 10 bases between the two ends. Germline CDR1 SQVTM, CDR2 ANQGSEA. CDR3 length: 13 residues. Original methodology: Researchers report that nucleated cell counts were estimated from reference gene primer amplification. Profiled with immunoSEQ multiplex PCR; TCRdb holds only in-frame clones, not every one. That table supplies the V and J calls and clone size; D and trimming were determined from the DNA. The sample lists a few hundred thousand clones, roughly 86% occurring once. The source of the sample is a study of blood T cell repertoires in COVID-19. Study summary: There were acute and convalescent COVID-19 samples, and they came from the United States, Italy and Spain. Sample material is recorded as cDNA or gDNA derived from T cells, B-cell-depleted T cells, or PBMCs.

The sequence was collected from a woman in her twenties or thirties who had recovered from COVID-19. The V and J genes are TRBV29-1 and TRBJ1-5, with D tentatively TRBD1 (5 bases). Specimen: peripheral blood. The CDR3 spells CSVAREVNQPQHF. DNA for the CDR3: TGCAGCGTTGCCAGGGAGGTCAATCAGCCCCAGCATTTT.